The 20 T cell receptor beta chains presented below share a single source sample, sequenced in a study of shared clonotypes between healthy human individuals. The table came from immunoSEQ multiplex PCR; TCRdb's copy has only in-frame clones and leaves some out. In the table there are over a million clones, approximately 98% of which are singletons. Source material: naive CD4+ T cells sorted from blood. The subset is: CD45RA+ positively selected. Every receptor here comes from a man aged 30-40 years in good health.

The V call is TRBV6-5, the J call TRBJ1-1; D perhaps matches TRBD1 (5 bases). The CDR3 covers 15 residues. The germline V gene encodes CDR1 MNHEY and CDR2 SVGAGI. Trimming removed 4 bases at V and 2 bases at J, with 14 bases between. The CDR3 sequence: CASSLDRGGNTEAFF. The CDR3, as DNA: TGTGCCAGCAGTTTGGACCGTGGGGGTAACACTGAAGCTTTCTTT.

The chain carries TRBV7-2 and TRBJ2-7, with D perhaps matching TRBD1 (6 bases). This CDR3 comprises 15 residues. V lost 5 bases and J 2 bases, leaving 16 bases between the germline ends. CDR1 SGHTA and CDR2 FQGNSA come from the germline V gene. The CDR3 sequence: CASSRQWTDAYEQYF. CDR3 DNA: TGTGCCAGCAGCCGACAATGGACAGACGCCTACGAGCAGTACTTC.

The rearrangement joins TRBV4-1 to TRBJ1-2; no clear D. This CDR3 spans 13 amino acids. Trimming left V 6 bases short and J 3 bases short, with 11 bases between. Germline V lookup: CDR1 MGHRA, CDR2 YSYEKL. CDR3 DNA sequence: TGCGCCAGCAGTGTTCGGCAGGACTATGGCTACACCTTC. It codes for CASSVRQDYGYTF.

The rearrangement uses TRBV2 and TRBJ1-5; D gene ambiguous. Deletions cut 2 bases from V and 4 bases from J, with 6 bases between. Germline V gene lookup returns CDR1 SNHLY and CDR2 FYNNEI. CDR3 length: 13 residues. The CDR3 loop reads CASSEQPNQPQHF. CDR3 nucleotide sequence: TGTGCCAGCAGTGAACAGCCGAATCAGCCCCAGCATTTT.

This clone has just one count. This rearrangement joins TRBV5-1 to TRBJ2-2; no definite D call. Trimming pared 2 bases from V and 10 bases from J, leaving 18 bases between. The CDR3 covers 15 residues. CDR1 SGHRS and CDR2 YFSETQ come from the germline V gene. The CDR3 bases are TGCGCCAGCAGCTTTAGACCACCACCGGGTGTGGAGCTGTTTTTT. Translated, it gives CASSFRPPPGVELFF.

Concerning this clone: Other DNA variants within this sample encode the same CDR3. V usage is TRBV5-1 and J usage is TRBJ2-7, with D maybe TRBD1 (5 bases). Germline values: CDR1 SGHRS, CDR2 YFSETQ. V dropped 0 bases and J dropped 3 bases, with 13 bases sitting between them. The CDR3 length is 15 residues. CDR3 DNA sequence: TGCGCCAGCAGCTTGGTTGGCGGACATAACTACGAGCAGTACTTC. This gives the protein CASSLVGGHNYEQYF.

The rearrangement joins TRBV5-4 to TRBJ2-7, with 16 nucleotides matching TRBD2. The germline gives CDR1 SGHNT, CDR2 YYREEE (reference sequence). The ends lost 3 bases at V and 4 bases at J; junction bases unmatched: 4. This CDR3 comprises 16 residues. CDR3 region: CASSSGLAGGRYEQYF. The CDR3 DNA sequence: TGTGCCAGCAGCTCGGGACTAGCGGGAGGGCGGTACGAGCAGTACTTC. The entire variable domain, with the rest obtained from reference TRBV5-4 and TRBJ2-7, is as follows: ETGVTQSPTHLIKTRGQQVTLRCSSQSGHNTVSWYQQALGQGPQFIFQYYREEENGRGNFPPRFSGLQFPNYSSELNVNALELDDSALYLCASSSGLAGGRYEQYFGPGTRLTVT.

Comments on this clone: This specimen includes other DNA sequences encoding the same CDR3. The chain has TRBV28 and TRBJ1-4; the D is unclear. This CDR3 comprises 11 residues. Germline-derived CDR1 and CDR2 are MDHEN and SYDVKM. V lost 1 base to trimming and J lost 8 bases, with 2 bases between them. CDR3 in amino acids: CASSLSEKLFF. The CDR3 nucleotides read TGTGCCAGCAGTTTATCAGAAAAACTGTTTTTT.

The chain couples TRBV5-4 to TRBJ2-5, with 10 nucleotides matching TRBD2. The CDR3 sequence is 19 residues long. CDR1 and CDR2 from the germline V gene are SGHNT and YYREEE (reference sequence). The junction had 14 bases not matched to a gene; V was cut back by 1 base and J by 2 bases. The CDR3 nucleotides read TGTGCCAGCAGCTTGCTCCTCATTAAAAGCGGGAGGGGTCAAGAGACCCAGTACTTC. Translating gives CASSLLLIKSGRGQETQYF.

The CDR3 sequence: CASSILGGLEGGNQPQHF. The CDR3 coding sequence is TGTGCCAGTAGTATCCTGGGGGGTCTGGAGGGCGGCAATCAGCCCCAGCATTTT. This chain links TRBV19 with TRBJ1-5; D might be TRBD1 (5 bases). Germline CDR1 LNHDA, CDR2 SQIVND (reference sequence). CDR3 length: 18 amino acids. The ends were cut back, 3 bases at V and 2 bases at J, with 20 bases in the middle.

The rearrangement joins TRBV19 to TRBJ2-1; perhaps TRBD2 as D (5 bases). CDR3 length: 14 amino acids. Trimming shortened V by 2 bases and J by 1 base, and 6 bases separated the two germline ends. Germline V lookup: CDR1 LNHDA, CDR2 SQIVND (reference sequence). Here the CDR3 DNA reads TGTGCCAGTAGTATAAGACTATCCTACAATGAGCAGTTCTTC. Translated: CASSIRLSYNEQFF.

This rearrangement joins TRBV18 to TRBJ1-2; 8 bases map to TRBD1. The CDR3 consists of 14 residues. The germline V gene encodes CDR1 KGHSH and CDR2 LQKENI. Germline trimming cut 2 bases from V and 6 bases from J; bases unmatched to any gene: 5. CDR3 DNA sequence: TGTGCCAGCTCACCAAACTCAGGGGGCGATGGCTACACCTTC. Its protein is CASSPNSGGDGYTF.

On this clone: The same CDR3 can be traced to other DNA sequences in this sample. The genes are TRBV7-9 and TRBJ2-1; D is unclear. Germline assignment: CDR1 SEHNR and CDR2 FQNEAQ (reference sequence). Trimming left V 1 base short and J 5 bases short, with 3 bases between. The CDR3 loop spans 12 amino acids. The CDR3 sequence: CASSLVNNEQFF. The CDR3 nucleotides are TGTGCCAGCAGCTTAGTAAACAATGAGCAGTTCTTC.

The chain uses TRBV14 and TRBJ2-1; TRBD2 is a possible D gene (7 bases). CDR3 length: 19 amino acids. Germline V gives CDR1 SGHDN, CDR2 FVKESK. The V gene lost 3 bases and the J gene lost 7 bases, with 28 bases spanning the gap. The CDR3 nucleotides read TGTGCCAGCAGCCACAGCCGCCAAGGGGGGGGGAGGAAGATGAATGAGCAGTTCTTC. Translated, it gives CASSHSRQGGGRKMNEQFF.

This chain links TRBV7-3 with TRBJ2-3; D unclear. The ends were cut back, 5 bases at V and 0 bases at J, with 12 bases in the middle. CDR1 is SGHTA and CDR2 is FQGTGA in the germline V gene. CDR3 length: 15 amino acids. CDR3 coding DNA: TGTGCCAGCAGCAAGATCCCCTCTAGCACAGATACGCAGTATTTT. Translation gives CASSKIPSSTDTQYF.

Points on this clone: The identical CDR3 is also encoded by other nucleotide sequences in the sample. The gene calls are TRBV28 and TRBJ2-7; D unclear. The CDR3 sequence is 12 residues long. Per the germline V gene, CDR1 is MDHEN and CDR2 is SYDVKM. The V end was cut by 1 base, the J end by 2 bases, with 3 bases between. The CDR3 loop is CASSLFPYEQYF. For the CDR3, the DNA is TGTGCCAGCAGTTTATTCCCCTACGAGCAGTACTTC.

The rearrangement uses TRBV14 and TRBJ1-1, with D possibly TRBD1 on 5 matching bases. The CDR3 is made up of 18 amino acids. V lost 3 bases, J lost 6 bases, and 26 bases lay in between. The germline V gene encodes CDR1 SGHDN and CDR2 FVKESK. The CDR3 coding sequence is TGTGCCAGCAGCCAGGCCGGGACCGCCTTTCGGGGGGTGGCTGAAGCTTTCTTT. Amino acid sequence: CASSQAGTAFRGVAEAFF.

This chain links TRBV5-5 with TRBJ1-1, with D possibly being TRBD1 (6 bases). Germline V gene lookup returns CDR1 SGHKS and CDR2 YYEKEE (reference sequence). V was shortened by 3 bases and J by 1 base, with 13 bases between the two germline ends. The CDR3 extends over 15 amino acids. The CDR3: CASSSGQQGNTEAFF. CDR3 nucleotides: TGTGCCAGCAGCTCAGGTCAACAGGGGAACACTGAAGCTTTCTTT.

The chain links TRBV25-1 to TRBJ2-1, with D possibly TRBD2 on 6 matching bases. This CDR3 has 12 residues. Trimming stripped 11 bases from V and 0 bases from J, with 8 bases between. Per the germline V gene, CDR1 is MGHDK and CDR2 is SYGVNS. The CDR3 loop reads CAAGYSYNEQFF. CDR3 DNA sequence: TGTGCCGCGGGGTACTCCTACAATGAGCAGTTCTTC.

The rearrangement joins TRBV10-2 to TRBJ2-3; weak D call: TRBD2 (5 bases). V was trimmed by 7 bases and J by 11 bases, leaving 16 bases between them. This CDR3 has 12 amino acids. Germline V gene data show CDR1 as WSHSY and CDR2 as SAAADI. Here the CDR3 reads CASTQAVGMQYF. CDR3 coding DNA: TGCGCCAGCACCCAAGCGGTGGGGATGCAGTATTTT.